The T cell receptor (beta chain) described here comes from a study of cytomegalovirus exposure and HLA in healthy donors. Looking at the study overall: Some 85 million unique TCRs, all from HLA-typed donors, were included in an early release of the data. Broader study findings: The classifier, whose performance was assessed in both the original and validation cohorts, reportedly diagnosed cytomegalovirus status with high specificity and sensitivity. Common viral pathogens (according to a later analysis) appeared linked to several of the most significant clusters. Follow-up analysis later connected one missense variant in DCLRE1C with trimming of TCR beta V- and J-genes.

Primers included in the PCR were 60 Vbeta and 13 Jbeta primers. Clones were sequenced by immunoSEQ multiplex PCR, and TCRdb holds only the in-frame ones, with some missing. Of around 160,000 clones listed, approximately 79% were seen once; the top ten hold approximately 6.9%. This clone appeared once. Antigen unknown. CDR1 and CDR2 (germline): KGHSH, LQKENI. The CDR3 sequence is 14 residues long. With V trimmed by 3 bases and J by 2 bases, 3 bases remained unmatched. The TCR comes from a woman aged 40 to 50 in good health and CMV-seropositive. V and J are TRBV18 and TRBJ2-5; the match to TRBD1 covers 7 bases. The specimen sequenced was PBMCs. The CDR3 DNA sequence: TGTGCCAGCTCACCGGGACAGCGGCAAGAGACCCAGTACTTC. Amino acids: CASSPGQRQETQYF.